Listed below are T cell receptor beta chains from one sample, sequenced in a study of shared clonotypes between healthy human individuals. Here immunoSEQ multiplex PCR was the method, and the copy in TCRdb shows in-frame clones only, minus some. The sample lists 450,000 to 500,000 clones, over 60% occurring once. Sequencing was carried out using PBMCs. Receptors were obtained from a woman in her thirties or forties in good health. Some clones in this sample may be carry-over from other donors' samples. The CDR3 runs from the conserved cysteine through the conserved F or W. The D gene is left open where the match is weak. Size is omitted from some rows. Given values are once, few, many or a class for expanded clones.

d_call	v_call	clone_size	cdr3_length	j_call	cdr3_nt	cdr3_aa
TRBD2	TRBV9	once	16	TRBJ2-1	TGTGCCAGCAGCGTACGCGGGGGGCGCTCCTACAATGAGCAGTTCTTC	CASSVRGGRSYNEQFF
NA	TRBV7-9	once	15	TRBJ2-3	TGTGCCAGCAGCTTATCGGGACATAGCACAGATACGCAGTATTTT	CASSLSGHSTDTQYF
NA	TRBV7-3	NA	16	TRBJ2-2	TGTGCCAGCAGCCCATATACCGGGGTAGGCACCGGGGAGCTGTTTTTT	CASSPYTGVGTGELFF
NA	TRBV4-1	NA	16	TRBJ1-1	TGCGCCAGCAGCCGGACCTCCGGGCCACTGAACACTGAAGCTTTCTTT	CASSRTSGPLNTEAFF
NA	TRBV5-1	NA	15	TRBJ2-1	TGCGCCAGCAGCTTGGTAGCGGCCTCCTACAATGAGCAGTTCTTC	CASSLVAASYNEQFF
NA	TRBV7-2	few	14	TRBJ2-5	TGTGCCAGCATCGTAACGGGACTCCAAGAGACCCAGTACTTC	CASIVTGLQETQYF
TRBD2	TRBV9	NA	14	TRBJ2-5	TGTGCCAGCAGCGTAGACGGGGAGGGGGAGACCCAGTACTTC	CASSVDGEGETQYF
NA	TRBV9	NA	13	TRBJ2-7	TGTGCCAGCAGCCCCCGGGACTTCCACGAGCAGTACTTC	CASSPRDFHEQYF
TRBD1	TRBV11-2	NA	14	TRBJ2-2	TGTGCCAGCAGCCCAGGGGGTCGGACCGGGGAGCTGTTTTTT	CASSPGGRTGELFF
TRBD2	TRBV18	NA	15	TRBJ2-4	TGTGCCAGCTCACCGGAGGGAGGGGCCAAAAACATTCAGTACTTC	CASSPEGGAKNIQYF
NA	TRBV4-3	NA	15	TRBJ1-3	TGCGCCAGCAGCCAAGATTCTGGACAGTGGAACACCATATATTTT	CASSQDSGQWNTIYF
NA	TRBV5-1	NA	13	TRBJ2-7	TGCGCCAGCAGCTTTGGCGGAACCTACGAGCAGTACTTC	CASSFGGTYEQYF
TRBD2	TRBV10-3	NA	13	TRBJ2-7	TGTGCCACCCTCGGGACTAGCGGGGGCGAGCAGTACTTC	CATLGTSGGEQYF
NA	TRBV7-2	NA	16	TRBJ2-7	TGTGCCAGCAGCTTAGCGCGAGATCCGCCCCTGGACGAGCAGTACTTC	CASSLARDPPLDEQYF
NA	TRBV19	NA	13	TRBJ1-5	TGTGCCAGTAGGAAACAGGGAGATCAGCCCCAGCATTTT	CASRKQGDQPQHF
NA	TRBV19	NA	14	TRBJ1-3	TGTGCCAGTAGTATCGTGATCTCTGGAAACACCATATATTTT	CASSIVISGNTIYF
TRBD1	TRBV29-1	NA	14	TRBJ1-1	TGCAGCGTTTCCACGACAGGGGGGAACACTGAAGCTTTCTTT	CSVSTTGGNTEAFF
NA	TRBV13	NA	15	TRBJ2-7	TGTGCCAGCAGGGCGGGACCTACCAGCTCCTACGAGCAGTACTTC	CASRAGPTSSYEQYF
NA	TRBV28	NA	16	TRBJ2-6	TGTGCCAGCAGTGCAACAGGGAACTCTGGGGCCAACGTCCTGACTTTC	CASSATGNSGANVLTF
NA	TRBV5-1	NA	13	TRBJ2-7	TGCGCCAGCAGCCCCGACGGAAGATACGAGCAGTACTTC	CASSPDGRYEQYF
TRBD1	TRBV27	NA	16	TRBJ1-4	TGTGCCAGCTCCCAGGGGGCTAGTCAAACTAATGAAAAACTGTTTTTT	CASSQGASQTNEKLFF
NA	TRBV5-1	many	15	TRBJ2-5	TGCGCCAGCAGCTTGGAGGCGGGATCCAGAGAGACCCAGTACTTC	CASSLEAGSRETQYF
NA	TRBV27	NA	13	TRBJ1-4	TGTGCCAGCAGGGGTGCGGGGGTTGAAAAACTGTTTTTT	CASRGAGVEKLFF
NA	TRBV5-8	NA	16	TRBJ1-3	TGTGCCAGCAGCTTGGATCAGGTTTACTCTGGAAACACCATATATTTT	CASSLDQVYSGNTIYF
NA	TRBV4-2	NA	13	TRBJ2-7	TGTGCCAGCAGCCGCGGACAGTCCTACGAGCAGTACTTC	CASSRGQSYEQYF
TRBD2	TRBV5-1	NA	17	TRBJ2-7	TGCGCCAGCAGCCCGGGGCGGCTAGCGGGCGTTTCCTACGAGCAGTACTTC	CASSPGRLAGVSYEQYF
NA	TRBV7-2	NA	15	TRBJ1-2	TGTGCCAGCACCCCATCCCCGGGACCCACCTATGGCTACACCTTC	CASTPSPGPTYGYTF
NA	TRBV28	NA	16	TRBJ2-2	TGTGCCAGCAGTTTATGGCGGACGCGGAACACCGGGGAGCTGTTTTTT	CASSLWRTRNTGELFF
TRBD1	TRBV5-8	NA	14	TRBJ1-2	TGTGCCAGCAGCTTACAGGGGACTACGGATGGCTACACCTTC	CASSLQGTTDGYTF
NA	TRBV7-9	NA	13	TRBJ1-1	TGTGCCAGCAGCTTGGGGGGTCGCCCTGAAGCTTTCTTT	CASSLGGRPEAFF
NA	TRBV15	NA	14	TRBJ1-5	TGTGCCACCAGCAGAGTCTCGGGAAATCAGCCCCAGCATTTT	CATSRVSGNQPQHF
TRBD1	TRBV7-9	NA	16	TRBJ1-4	TGTGCCAGCAGCCCGCCTCCGGGACAGGGTAATGAAAAACTGTTTTTT	CASSPPPGQGNEKLFF
NA	TRBV30	NA	16	TRBJ2-1	TGTGCCTGGAGTAAGGGGGCGGCTAGCGCAAACAATGAGCAGTTCTTC	CAWSKGAASANNEQFF
TRBD2	TRBV5-1	NA	15	TRBJ2-4	TGCGCCAGCAGCTCGGGCGGTCTAGCGGGAGATATTCAGTACTTC	CASSSGGLAGDIQYF
TRBD1	TRBV28	few	14	TRBJ1-5	TGTGCCAGCAGTCCTGGACAGGGCGGTGAGCCCCAGCATTTT	CASSPGQGGEPQHF
TRBD1	TRBV5-1	NA	15	TRBJ2-7	TGCGCCAGCAGCGCGGGGACAGGGCGGACCTACGAGCAGTACTTC	CASSAGTGRTYEQYF
NA	TRBV5-4	NA	14	TRBJ2-2	TGTGCCAGCAGCTTGCAACTCAACACCGGGGAGCTGTTTTTT	CASSLQLNTGELFF
NA	TRBV2	NA	12	TRBJ1-4	TGTGCCAGCAGGGAAAGGGATGAAAAACTGTTTTTT	CASRERDEKLFF
NA	TRBV20-1	NA	11	TRBJ1-1	TGCAGTGCTAGATGGGGCCCTGAAGCTTTCTTT	CSARWGPEAFF
NA	TRBV30	NA	12	TRBJ2-1	TGTGCCTGGAGTTATCCACACAATGAGCAGTTCTTC	CAWSYPHNEQFF
TRBD1	TRBV11-2	NA	12	TRBJ2-7	TGTGCCAGCAGCCGGACAGGGTACGAGCAGTACTTC	CASSRTGYEQYF
NA	TRBV4-1	once	16	TRBJ2-4	TGCGCCAGCAGCCTACAGGGCGGGGAAGCCAAAAACATTCAGTACTTC	CASSLQGGEAKNIQYF
TRBD1	TRBV5-1	NA	14	TRBJ1-4	TGCGCCAGCAGCTCGGACAGGGGGCTTGAAAAACTGTTTTTT	CASSSDRGLEKLFF
NA	TRBV4-1	NA	15	TRBJ2-7	TGCGCCAGCAGCCAAAGGCTAGGCGGGTCCTACGAGCAGTACTTC	CASSQRLGGSYEQYF
NA	TRBV7-8	NA	15	TRBJ1-1	TGTGCCAGCAGCTTATTTGTCAGGGGAGGAACTGAAGCTTTCTTT	CASSLFVRGGTEAFF
TRBD2	TRBV9	few	17	TRBJ2-2	TGTGCCAGCAGCACGGGACTAGCGGGAGGCGTCACCGGGGAGCTGTTTTTT	CASSTGLAGGVTGELFF
NA	TRBV6-6	NA	14	TRBJ2-7	TGTGCCAGCAGACTAATGGACAGCTCCTACGAGCAGTACTTC	CASRLMDSSYEQYF
TRBD2	TRBV9	NA	14	TRBJ2-1	TGTGCCAGCAGCGTAGAACTAGCGGGCAATGAGCAGTTCTTC	CASSVELAGNEQFF
NA	TRBV27	NA	13	TRBJ1-2	TGTGCCAGCAGTACCGGGGGAATGGGAGGCTACACCTTC	CASSTGGMGGYTF
TRBD1	TRBV30	NA	15	TRBJ1-4	TGTGCCTGGAGTCCTGGGGGGACAGGGCTGGAAAAACTGTTTTTT	CAWSPGGTGLEKLFF